This TCR beta chain was profiled in a study of blood T cell repertoires in COVID-19. For the study at large: Nucleic acid was either cDNA or gDNA, and it came from T cells, B-cell-depleted T cells, or PBMCs.

Germline trimming cut 4 bases from V and 4 bases from J; bases unmatched to any gene: 2. This CDR3 is 15 amino acids long. The germline gives CDR1 SNHLY, CDR2 FYNNEI. As originally analysed: Reference gene primer amplification yielded estimated nucleated cell counts. TCRdb's copy holds only in-frame clones and misses some; the assay was immunoSEQ multiplex PCR. For V, J and clone size, that table is used; D and trimming come from the DNA. The sample carries over 150,000 clones, 60% to 80% recorded once. The chain employs TRBV2 and TRBJ2-1, with 12 nucleotides matching TRBD2. What was sequenced was peripheral blood. The source is a woman in her 70s with acute or convalescent COVID-19. CDR3 residues: CASSGTSGIYNEQFF. As DNA, the CDR3 is TGTGCCAGCAGTGGGACTAGCGGGATTTACAATGAGCAGTTCTTC.